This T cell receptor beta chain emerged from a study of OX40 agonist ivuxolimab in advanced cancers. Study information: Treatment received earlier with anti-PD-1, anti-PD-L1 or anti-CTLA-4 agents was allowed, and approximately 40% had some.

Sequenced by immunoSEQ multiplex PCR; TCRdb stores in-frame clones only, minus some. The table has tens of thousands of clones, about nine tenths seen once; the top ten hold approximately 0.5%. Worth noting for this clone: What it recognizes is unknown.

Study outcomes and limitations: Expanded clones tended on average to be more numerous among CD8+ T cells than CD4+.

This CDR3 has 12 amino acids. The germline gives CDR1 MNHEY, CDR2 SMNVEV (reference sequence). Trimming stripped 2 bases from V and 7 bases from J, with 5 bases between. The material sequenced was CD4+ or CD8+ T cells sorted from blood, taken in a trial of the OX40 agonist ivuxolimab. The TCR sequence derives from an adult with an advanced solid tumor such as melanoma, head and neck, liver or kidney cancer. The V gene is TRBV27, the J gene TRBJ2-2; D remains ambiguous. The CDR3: CASSLRSGELFF. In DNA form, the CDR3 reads TGTGCCAGCAGTTTAAGGAGCGGGGAGCTGTTTTTT.